These 21 T cell receptor beta chains were all obtained from the same sample, sequenced in a study of OX40 agonist ivuxolimab in advanced cancers. Libraries were prepared by immunoSEQ multiplex PCR; TCRdb keeps only in-frame clonotypes and omits some of them. In the table there are about 64,000 clones, around 80% of which are singletons. Specimen: CD4+ or CD8+ T cells sorted from blood, collected in a trial of the OX40 agonist ivuxolimab. These receptors all stem from an adult with an advanced solid tumor such as melanoma, head and neck, liver or kidney cancer.

Only a few counts were recorded for this clone. The chain links TRBV4-2 to TRBJ1-2; 8 bases line up with TRBD1. J lost 5 bases, V lost 0 bases, and 11 bases had no gene match. The CDR3 length is 17 residues. The germline gives CDR1 LGHNA, CDR2 YNFKEQ. The CDR3 sequence is CASSQEPGQDNLYGYTF. DNA of the CDR3: TGTGCCAGCAGCCAAGAGCCGGGACAGGACAATTTATATGGCTACACCTTC.

With respect to this clone: The junction departs from the called germline gene at one end, perhaps through a read error. The gene calls are TRBV7-7 and TRBJ2-5; D not certain. Germline V lookup: CDR1 SSHAT, CDR2 FNYEAQ (reference sequence). The CDR3 is made up of 14 amino acids. The CDR3 is CASSLGRVEETQYF. In DNA, the CDR3 is TGTGCTAGCAGCTTAGGTAGGGTCGAAGAGACCCAGTACTTC.

This chain uses TRBV18 with TRBJ1-1; the D is unclear. There are 14 residues in the CDR3. Trimming removed 0 bases from V and 4 bases from J, with 9 bases in between. Germline CDR1 reads KGHSH; CDR2 reads LQKENI. CDR3 sequence reads: CASSPPTGFTEAFF. The DNA of the CDR3 is TGTGCCAGCTCACCACCGACTGGTTTCACTGAAGCTTTCTTT.

The CDR3 nucleotides are TGCGCCAGCAGCTTGGACAGGGTCTACAATGAGCAGTTCTTC. This sequence encodes CASSLDRVYNEQFF. This sequence joins TRBV5-1 and TRBJ2-1; a weak D match, TRBD1 (6 bases). The V and J ends lost 0 bases and 3 bases respectively, with 7 bases between them. CDR1 SGHRS and CDR2 YFSETQ come from the germline V gene. The CDR3 spans 14 residues.

V gene TRBV6-6 combines with J gene TRBJ1-2; D remains ambiguous. V was shortened by 5 bases and J by 4 bases, with 17 bases between the two germline ends. The CDR3 sequence is 15 residues long. Germline V gene data show CDR1 as MNHNY and CDR2 as SVGAGI (reference sequence). The CDR3, as DNA: TGTGCCAGCAGTCCTCTGGGAGGTGCCTCCTATGGCTACACCTTC. It encodes CASSPLGGASYGYTF.

V usage is TRBV5-5 and J usage is TRBJ2-6, with D possibly matching TRBD2 (6 bases). V was cut by 2 bases and J by 1 base, with 10 bases left in between. Germline-derived CDR1 and CDR2 are SGHKS and YYEKEE (reference sequence). The length of the CDR3 is 16 residues. CDR3 bases: TGTGCCAGCAGCTTCAAGGGAGGTTCTGGGGCCAACGTCCTGACTTTC. Its protein is CASSFKGGSGANVLTF. Looking up the rest from reference TRBV5-5 and TRBJ2-6 gives the full variable domain: DAGVTQSPTHLIKTRGQQVTLRCSPISGHKSVSWYQQVLGQGPQFIFQYYEKEERGRGNFPDRFSARQFPNYSSELNVNALLLGDSALYLCASSFKGGSGANVLTFGAGSRLTVL.

The rearrangement joins TRBV6-4 to TRBJ1-1; no definite D call. Trimming stripped 8 bases from V and 6 bases from J, with 16 bases between. Germline assignment: CDR1 MRHNA and CDR2 SNTAGT. CDR3 length: 13 residues. Written as DNA, the CDR3 is TGTGCCAGCTCTATGGTGATGGGCTCTGAAGCTTTCTTT. Its protein is CASSMVMGSEAFF.

This rearrangement joins TRBV29-1 to TRBJ1-1; 8 nucleotides match TRBD1. V dropped 6 bases and J dropped 1; count of bases not matched to a gene: 7. Germline V gene lookup returns CDR1 SQVTM and CDR2 ANQGSEA. The CDR3 length is 14 residues. CDR3 loop: CSVMTGTGNTEAFF. The CDR3 DNA reads TGCAGCGTCATGACCGGGACAGGGAACACTGAAGCTTTCTTT.

The V call is TRBV10-2, the J call TRBJ2-7; 7 bases are shared with TRBD2. J was trimmed by 1 base and V by 6 bases; bases with no gene match: 12. This CDR3 is 16 amino acids long. Germline V lookup: CDR1 WSHSY, CDR2 SAAADI. CDR3 nucleotide sequence: TGCGCCAGCAGCCTGACCTCGGGACTACAATCCTACGAGCAGTACTTC. It yields the protein CASSLTSGLQSYEQYF.

The chain has TRBV10-3 and TRBJ1-6; D is uncertain. The CDR3 has 15 amino acids. Germline assignment: CDR1 ENHRY and CDR2 SYGVKD. Trimming cost V 4 bases and J 1 base, with 8 bases left between them. The CDR3 nucleotides are TGTGCCATCAGTGGAACAGATTCCTATAATTCACCCCTCCACTTT. It encodes CAISGTDSYNSPLHF.

The J gene is TRBJ2-7, the V gene TRBV11-1; D is unclear. This CDR3 spans 15 amino acids. V was clipped by 1 base and J by 0 bases, with 10 bases between them. Looked up from germline, CDR1 is SGHAT and CDR2 is FQDESV (reference sequence). CDR3 in amino acids: CASSLVGQTSYEQYF. In DNA form, the CDR3 reads TGTGCCAGCAGCTTAGTCGGTCAGACCTCCTACGAGCAGTACTTC.

The V and J genes are TRBV6-1 and TRBJ2-7; 12 bases agree with TRBD1. Per germline, CDR1 MNHNS and CDR2 SASEGT. The CDR3 sequence is 14 residues long. The J segment lost 6 bases and the V segment lost 8 bases, leaving 8 bases of the junction unmatched. The CDR3 nucleotides read TGTGCCAGCTCCACCCGGGACAGGGGGCCCGAGCAGTACTTC. It translates to CASSTRDRGPEQYF.

Only one count was recorded for this clone. CDR3 in DNA: TGTGCCACCAGCGCCCCTATTTCGGCGGGGGGGTGGACTAGCACAGATACGCAGTATTTT. It is translated as CATSAPISAGGWTSTDTQYF. The chain is built from TRBV15 and TRBJ2-3; 9 bases fit TRBD2. J was trimmed by 0 bases and V by 5 bases; bases with no gene match: 18. CDR3 length equals 20 residues. Germline V CDR1 and CDR2: LNHNV, YYDKDF (reference sequence).

This clone appeared a few times. This rearrangement joins TRBV7-8 to TRBJ2-1, with 8 bases matching TRBD2. Germline V gene sequence: CDR1 SGHVS, CDR2 FQNEAQ. V lost 7 bases, J lost 9 bases, and 14 bases stayed unmatched. This CDR3 is 15 amino acids long. The CDR3 DNA follows: TGTGCCAGCACCACTCTGGGCGGGGGGTTCGGTGAGCAGTTCTTC. It translates to CASTTLGGGFGEQFF.

V is TRBV6-6 and J is TRBJ2-7; unclear D gene. CDR1 and CDR2 (germline): MNHNY, SVGAGI (reference sequence). This CDR3 contains 12 residues. V was clipped by 0 bases and J by 5 bases, with 5 bases between them. The CDR3 is CASSYSSHEQYF. The CDR3, as DNA: TGTGCCAGCAGTTACTCTAGCCACGAGCAGTACTTC.

Of note for this clone: One end of the junction fails to match germline, which may point to a read error. The V gene is TRBV7-7, the J gene TRBJ2-5; D unclear. The CDR3 length is 13 residues. Looked up from germline, CDR1 is SSHAT and CDR2 is FNYEAQ (reference sequence). In nucleotides, the CDR3 is TGTGCTAGCAGCTTCTCGAGCGTAGGGACCCAGTACTTC. This sequence encodes CASSFSSVGTQYF. The whole variable domain, filled in from reference TRBV7-7 and TRBJ2-5, reads GAGVSQSPRYKVTKRGQDVTLRCDPISSHATLYWYQQALGQGPEFLTYFNYEAQPDKSGLPSDRFSAERPEGSISTLTIQRTEQRDSAMYRCASSFSSVGTQYFGPGTRLLVL.

The CDR3 DNA is TGTGCCAGCAGTTTATCTAGGGGGCTGGGAAATGAGCAGTTCTTC. This sequence encodes CASSLSRGLGNEQFF. V is TRBV27 and J is TRBJ2-1; 7 nucleotides align to TRBD1. Trimming cost V 0 bases and J 7 bases; bases outside gene matches: 6. The CDR3 consists of 15 residues. The germline V gene has CDR1 MNHEY and CDR2 SMNVEV (reference sequence).

In nucleotides, the CDR3 is TGTGCCAGCAGCTATCGGGACAATGAGCAGTTCTTC. This codes for CASSYRDNEQFF. The chain has TRBV9 and TRBJ2-1, with D hard to call. The germline V gene has CDR1 SGDLS and CDR2 YYNGEE. The V and J ends lost 4 bases and 5 bases respectively, with 7 bases between them. The CDR3 has 12 residues.

The chain recombines TRBV2 with TRBJ2-2, with 9 bases matching TRBD2. The CDR3 covers 16 residues. Germline lookup yields CDR1 SNHLY and CDR2 FYNNEI. Trimming cost V 2 bases and J 7 bases; bases outside gene matches: 8. The CDR3 protein is CASSETGGGAVGELFF. The CDR3 coding sequence is TGTGCCAGCAGTGAAACTGGCGGGGGGGCCGTCGGGGAGCTGTTTTTT.

The chain carries TRBV30 and TRBJ1-5; D is undetermined. CDR1 and CDR2 (germline): GTSNPN, SVGIG (reference sequence). The V end was cut by 0 bases, the J end by 0 bases, with 15 bases between. The CDR3 is 17 amino acids. CDR3 bases: TGTGCCTGGAGTGTACGTGGACGGGATTATAGCAATCAGCCCCAGCATTTT. Its translation is CAWSVRGRDYSNQPQHF.

The chain carries TRBV19 and TRBJ2-5, with 7 bases that match TRBD1. CDR3 size: 15 residues. CDR1 and CDR2 (germline): LNHDA, SQIVND (reference sequence). Unmatched junction bases numbered 8, after V lost 3 bases and J lost 4 bases. The CDR3 region has the DNA TGTGCCAGTAGTATCGGGACAGCCCGCGGAGAGACCCAGTACTTC. It specifies CASSIGTARGETQYF.